This T cell receptor (beta chain) was observed in a study of cytomegalovirus exposure and HLA in healthy donors. CDR1 is SNHLY, CDR2 FYNNEI, per germline. The V gene lost 6 bases and the J gene lost 2 bases, with 8 bases spanning the gap. The CDR3 spans 12 residues. The PCR contained 60 Vbeta and 13 Jbeta primers. The data were produced by immunoSEQ multiplex PCR, yet TCRdb's version contains in-frame clones alone and is incomplete. Found here are about 190,000 clones, approximately 75% of them singletons; the top ten hold more than 4.5%. As for this clone: Other DNA sequences in this sample translate to the same CDR3.

Sequences were obtained from PBMCs. This clonotype was obtained from a man aged 30 to 39 in good health and CMV-seropositive. The chain carries TRBV2 and TRBJ2-7, with D maybe TRBD1 (6 bases). In nucleotides, the CDR3 is TGTGCCAGCAGAGGGGGAACCTACGAGCAGTACTTC. Its protein is CASRGGTYEQYF.